At least ten counts were recorded for the clone carrying this TCR beta chain. Its antigen is undetermined. TCRdb reanalysed the PCR reads using MiXCR and keeps one entry per CDR3 protein. The sample lists about 330,000 distinct CDR3 sequences; roughly 23% were seen once. Naive CD8 T cells were picked out by sorting for CD8+CD4-CCR7+CD45RA+. The sample belongs to a study of molecular identifiers for immune sequencing clone quantification. Regarding the study as a whole: Highly expanded clone sizes could end up underestimated if a barcode were shared by identical TCR molecules. Clones that exceeded 20 RNA copies held over 97% of effector molecules, yet under 1% in naive cells. Spike-in Jurkat TCR RNA from a single cell reportedly registered among about a million naive cells.

Trimming shortened V by 1 base and J by 3 bases, and 12 bases separated the two germline ends. This CDR3 has 15 residues. CDR1 and CDR2 (germline): SEHNR, FQNEAQ (reference sequence). V usage is TRBV7-9 and J usage is TRBJ1-1; D is uncertain. The sequenced material came from naive CD8+ T cells from blood, with Jurkat cell RNA spiked in. Subset: FACS-sorted CD8+CD4-CCR7+CD45RA+ naive T cells. This clonotype was sampled from a human donor in good health. Some libraries in this study had Jurkat cell RNA spiked in. The CDR3 sequence: CASSLVLGRDTEAFF. The CDR3 DNA sequence: TGTGCCAGCAGCTTAGTTCTGGGCAGAGACACTGAAGCTTTCTTT.